This T cell receptor beta chain was identified during a study of human T cells and chemical hapten exposure. Study context: Donors were sensitized with 2% DPC on the upper inner arm. The patch tests put 0.01% DPC on the skin of the upper back and were read 6 days later. Study results and limitations: The donors suffered from alopecia, so their immune response may not match that of healthy people.

The time point: patch test 1, 2 weeks after DPC sensitization. Treatment noted: therapeutic diphenylcyclopropenone sensitization with weekly scalp DPC. As regards this clonotype: The antigen is not known.

V was clipped by 5 bases and J by 0 bases, with 14 bases between them. This CDR3 spans 17 amino acids. Germline lookup yields CDR1 SGHDN and CDR2 FVKESK. TCRdb reanalysed the RACE reads using MiXCR and keeps one entry per CDR3 protein. The data show roughly 160,000 distinct CDR3 sequences, 13% to 15% seen once. This chain uses TRBV14 with TRBJ2-6, with TRBD1 as a possible D gene (6 bases). The source of this sequence is a woman aged 30 to 39 with alopecia areata. Some clones in this sample may be carry-over from other donors' samples. Sequenced material: whole blood, taken in connection with sensitization to the hapten diphenylcyclopropenone (DPC). This chain's CDR3 is CASSARGPLSGANVLTF. For the CDR3, the DNA is TGTGCCAGCAGCGCCAGGGGTCCTCTCTCTGGGGCCAACGTCCTGACTTTC.